The entry that follows covers one T cell receptor beta chain sequence. The antigen is unknown. PBMCs were derived from approximately 10 ml fresh peripheral blood. The entry originates in a study of T cells in Graves' hyperthyroidism and ophthalmopathy. Findings and caveats of the study: Most thyroid clonotypes that were expanded above 0.001 also turned up in blood.

Using RNA transcripts as the source, TCR beta CDR3 regions were amplified. A set of HTBI primers served as the primers for a first-round RT-PCR of the TCR CDR3. TCRdb called the multiplex PCR reads again in MiXCR, with one record for every CDR3 protein. The profile shows hundreds of thousands of distinct CDR3 sequences, 12% to 15% of them singletons. Germline V CDR1 and CDR2: SEHNR, FQNEAQ (reference sequence). Between the trimmed V and J ends, which lost 5 bases and 0 bases, there was a span of 23 bases. This CDR3 has 18 residues. The receptor comes from a woman aged 18 to 35 with Graves' hyperthyroidism. The rearrangement links TRBV7-9 to TRBJ2-7; D is possibly TRBD1 or TRBD2 (6 bases each). The sample taken for sequencing was blood. The CDR3 sequence is CASSPKPIYREASYEQYF. DNA for the CDR3: TGTGCCAGCAGCCCCAAACCTATATACAGGGAGGCCTCCTACGAGCAGTACTTC.